These 5 T cell receptor beta chains were all obtained from the same sample, sequenced in a study of shared clonotypes between healthy human individuals. Using immunoSEQ multiplex PCR, the repertoire was profiled, and TCRdb retains in-frame clones only, with some absent. The sample yields 2 million to 3 million clones, approximately 93% seen once. Sequencing was carried out using naive CD4+ T cells from PBMCs. Subset meaning: CD45RA+ positively selected. These receptors originate from a man between 18 and 35 years old in good health. Some clones in this sample may be carry-over from other donors' samples.

The rearrangement joins TRBV28 to TRBJ1-4; D possibly corresponds to TRBD1 (6 bases). CDR1 and CDR2 (germline): MDHEN, SYDVKM. V lost 10 bases to trimming and J lost 7 bases, with 16 bases between them. CDR3 size: 13 residues. In DNA, the CDR3 is TGTGCCACCTTGGACAGAGACTTTGAAAAACTGTTTTTT. As protein: CATLDRDFEKLFF.

The J gene is TRBJ2-7, the V gene TRBV29-1, with TRBD2 matching over 8 bases. Germline CDR1 is SQVTM and CDR2 is ANQGSEA. The junction had 5 bases not matched to a gene; V was cut back by 2 bases and J by 5 bases. CDR3 length: 13 amino acids. CDR3 amino acids: CSVEISGTHEQYF. As DNA, the CDR3 is TGCAGCGTTGAAATTAGCGGGACCCACGAGCAGTACTTC.

V usage is TRBV7-9 and J usage is TRBJ2-1, with D unresolved. Trimming cost V 5 bases and J 8 bases, with 7 bases left between them. Per germline, CDR1 SEHNR and CDR2 FQNEAQ (reference sequence). CDR3 size: 11 residues. The CDR3 DNA is TGTGCCAGCAGCGACGTAGATGAGCAGTTCTTC. This gives the protein CASSDVDEQFF.

J is TRBJ2-7 and V is TRBV10-3; TRBD2 is a possible D gene (6 bases). The germline V gene has CDR1 ENHRY and CDR2 SYGVKD. The CDR3 has 13 residues. With 5 bases removed from V and 2 bases from J, the gap between germline ends came to 10 bases. In DNA form, the CDR3 reads TGTGCCATCAGTCCTAGCGCGACCTACGAGCAGTACTTC. It translates to CAISPSATYEQYF.

The V gene is TRBV5-6, the J gene TRBJ1-1; 7 bases fit TRBD1. Germline CDR1 and CDR2: SGHDT and YYEEEE. The V and J ends lost 0 bases and 11 bases, in that order; junction bases with no gene match: 4. The CDR3 spans 12 residues. DNA for the CDR3: TGTGCCAGCAGCTTGGGGAGGGGGCACGCTTTCTTT. Amino acid sequence: CASSLGRGHAFF.